Sequencing of this T cell receptor (beta chain) was carried out in a study of T cell changes during pregnancy in multiple sclerosis. CDR3 length: 17 residues. Between the trimmed V and J ends, which lost 3 bases and 2 bases, there was a span of 19 bases. Germline loops: CDR1 SGHNT, CDR2 YYREEE (reference sequence). The method was immunoSEQ multiplex PCR; TCRdb's version includes in-frame clones alone and lacks a portion of them. The top ten clones hold approximately 0.41% of a sample with roughly 49,000 clones, roughly nine tenths of them seen once. The chain joins TRBV5-4 to TRBJ2-3; tentative D call: TRBD2 (7 bases). This receptor was identified in a female donor in good health, enrolled as a control in a pregnancy study. Specimen: CD4+ T cells from peripheral blood mononuclear cells, collected in the second trimester of pregnancy. CDR3 amino acids: CASSSGVGGANTDTQYF. CDR3 DNA sequence: TGTGCCAGCAGCTCTGGTGTTGGGGGGGCCAACACAGATACGCAGTATTTT.